The next 2 T cell receptor beta chains were all read from a single sample in a study of OX40 agonist ivuxolimab in advanced cancers. The assay was immunoSEQ multiplex PCR, and TCRdb's table has in-frame clones only and misses some. The sample has some 90,000 clones, approximately 91% seen once. The source material was CD4+ or CD8+ T cells sorted from blood, sampled in a trial of the OX40 agonist ivuxolimab. The receptors were gathered from an adult with an advanced solid tumor such as melanoma, head and neck, liver or kidney cancer.

The V call is TRBV27, the J call TRBJ2-5; 10 nucleotides line up with TRBD1. The junction had 9 bases not matched to a gene; V was cut back by 5 bases and J by 3 bases. The CDR3 runs to 16 residues. CDR1 is MNHEY, CDR2 SMNVEV, per germline (reference sequence). The DNA for the CDR3 is TGTGCCAGCAGTCCTCGACAGGGGGCCTCGGAAGAGACCCAGTACTTC. This translates into CASSPRQGASEETQYF.

The rearrangement uses TRBV11-2 and TRBJ1-1, with D perhaps TRBD1 (5 bases). Germline CDR1 and CDR2: SGHAT and FQNNGV. V lost 3 bases to trimming and J lost 6 bases, with 17 bases between them. The CDR3 is 15 residues long. The CDR3 sequence is CASSFAPGGFAEAFF. CDR3 coding DNA: TGTGCCAGCAGCTTCGCCCCTGGGGGTTTCGCTGAAGCTTTCTTT.